Presented here are 6 T cell receptor beta chains from one specimen sequenced in a study of blood T cell repertoires in COVID-19. TCRdb's table, derived via immunoSEQ multiplex PCR, lists solely in-frame clones and lacks some. The table has approximately 330,000 clones, roughly 87% seen once; the top ten hold approximately 9.3%. The material sequenced was peripheral blood. The receptors shown here come from a man aged 25 to 45 with COVID-19, enrolled during active disease.

V is TRBV13 and J is TRBJ1-2; maybe TRBD1 (6 bases). The germline V gene encodes CDR1 PRHDT and CDR2 FYEKMQ (reference sequence). The CDR3 runs 12 residues. V was shortened by 2 bases and J by 6 bases, with 7 bases between the two germline ends. The CDR3 region has the DNA TGTGCCAGCAGCTTAACAGGGAATGGCTACACCTTC. Its translation is CASSLTGNGYTF. Supplemented by reference TRBV13 and TRBJ1-2, the full variable domain reads AAGVIQSPRHLIKEKRETATLKCYPIPRHDTVYWYQQGPGQDPQFLISFYEKMQSDKGSIPDRFSAQQFSDYHSELNMSSLELGDSALYFCASSLTGNGYTFGSGTRLTVV.

The rearrangement uses TRBV3-1 (or the pseudogene TRBV3-2) and TRBJ2-1, with 7 bases lining up with TRBD2. The CDR3 sequence is 16 residues long. From germline, CDR1 is LGHDT and CDR2 YNNKEL (reference sequence). V lost 3 bases, J lost 4 bases, and 9 bases stayed unmatched. The CDR3 region is CASSQGTTGGYNEQFF. CDR3 DNA: TGTGCCAGCAGCCAGGGGACTACCGGGGGGTACAATGAGCAGTTCTTC.

This clone appeared a single time. The chain has TRBV7-9 and TRBJ2-2; D gene ambiguous. CDR1 SEHNR and CDR2 FQNEAQ come from the germline V gene (reference sequence). Trimming shortened V by 1 base and J by 0 bases, and 12 bases separated the two germline ends. CDR3 length: 17 amino acids. CDR3 sequence (DNA): TGTGCCAGCAGCTTAGTCCCCGTTTTTTCGAACACCGGGGAGCTGTTTTTT. Translated, it gives CASSLVPVFSNTGELFF.

This chain links TRBV30 with TRBJ2-7; tentative D call: TRBD2 (7 bases). The V gene lost 0 bases and the J gene lost 0 bases, with 12 bases spanning the gap. Germline V gene sequence: CDR1 GTSNPN, CDR2 SVGIG (reference sequence). The length of the CDR3 is 15 residues. CDR3 DNA: TGTGCCTGGAGTGTACGGGGGGCGAGCTCCTACGAGCAGTACTTC. Its protein product is CAWSVRGASSYEQYF.

The genes are TRBV15 and TRBJ1-1; the D is unclear. Germline V lookup: CDR1 LNHNV, CDR2 YYDKDF (reference sequence). Trimming cost V 1 base and J 1 base, with 7 bases left between them. The CDR3 runs to 14 residues. Here the CDR3 DNA reads TGTGCCACCAGCAGAGGGGAGTGGAACACTGAAGCTTTCTTT. It specifies CATSRGEWNTEAFF.

V gene TRBV30 combines with J gene TRBJ2-1; 8 bases align to TRBD2. Trimming cost V 5 bases and J 8 bases; bases outside gene matches: 11. This CDR3 has 14 residues. CDR1 is GTSNPN, CDR2 SVGIG, per germline (reference sequence). The CDR3 DNA follows: TGTGCCTGGCGCCTGGGAGCGGGAGCTCATGAGCAGTTCTTC. Its protein product is CAWRLGAGAHEQFF.